The 8 T cell receptor beta chains given below trace back to one sample, sequenced in a study of Tregs in tolerant kidney transplant recipients. The repertoire was sequenced with immunoSEQ multiplex PCR; TCRdb's copy has only in-frame clones and lacks some. The table lists about 69,000 clones, approximately 91% of them singletons. This sample comprised CD4+ T cells from blood, obtained before the transplant. The receptor set was obtained from a human donor who received a combined kidney and bone marrow transplant.

CDR3 coding DNA: TGTGCCAGCAGCCCGGGACTATTCTACTCCTACAATGAGCAGTTCTTC. It translates to CASSPGLFYSYNEQFF. The V gene is TRBV6-6, the J gene TRBJ2-1, with TRBD2 matching over 7 bases. V lost 6 bases and J lost 0; bases outside the gene matches: 8. Looked up from germline, CDR1 is MNHNY and CDR2 is SVGAGI (reference sequence). CDR3 length equals 16 residues.

The chain is built from TRBV28 and TRBJ2-7; TRBD2 agrees at 9 bases. Germline values: CDR1 MDHEN, CDR2 SYDVKM. Trimming cost V 5 bases and J 1 base; bases outside gene matches: 9. CDR3 size: 16 residues. The CDR3 DNA follows: TGTGCCAGCAGTCAAGCCTTGGGACTAGCATCCTACGAGCAGTACTTC. Its translation is CASSQALGLASYEQYF.

The gene calls are TRBV5-1 and TRBJ2-5; TRBD2 matches 10 bases. The germline gives CDR1 SGHRS, CDR2 YFSETQ. The J segment lost 4 bases and the V segment lost 3 bases, leaving 3 bases of the junction unmatched. The CDR3 extends over 14 amino acids. CDR3 loop: CASSSAGGVETQYF. The DNA for the CDR3 is TGCGCCAGCAGCTCAGCGGGAGGGGTAGAGACCCAGTACTTC.

This clone was counted once. The chain is built from TRBV7-3 and TRBJ1-5; possible D gene TRBD1, 6 bases. With 5 bases removed from V and 3 bases from J, the gap between germline ends came to 14 bases. The CDR3 loop spans 15 amino acids. Germline assignment: CDR1 SGHTA and CDR2 FQGTGA. CDR3 loop: CASSLDGTLNQPQHF. CDR3 nucleotides: TGTGCCAGCAGCCTGGATGGGACACTCAATCAGCCCCAGCATTTT. The full variable domain, its missing parts supplied by reference TRBV7-3 and TRBJ1-5, is GAGVSQTPSNKVTEKGKYVELRCDPISGHTALYWYRQSLGQGPEFLIYFQGTGAADDSGLPNDRFFAVRPEGSVSTLKIQRTERGDSAVYLCASSLDGTLNQPQHFGDGTRLSIL.

The rearrangement links TRBV5-1 to TRBJ2-2, with TRBD2 matching 8 bases. Germline values: CDR1 SGHRS, CDR2 YFSETQ. V lost 2 bases to trimming and J lost 1 base; unmatched junction nucleotides: 7. The CDR3 totals 17 residues. CDR3 loop: CASSFGSSGWNTGELFF. CDR3 in DNA: TGCGCCAGCAGCTTCGGGTCTAGCGGGTGGAACACCGGGGAGCTGTTTTTT. Filled out from reference TRBV5-1 and TRBJ2-2, the complete variable domain reads KAGVTQTPRYLIKTRGQQVTLSCSPISGHRSVSWYQQTPGQGLQFLFEYFSETQRNKGNFPGRFSGRQFSNSRSEMNVSTLELGDSALYLCASSFGSSGWNTGELFFGEGSRLTVL.

This clone occurred a few times. The chain couples TRBV6-1 to TRBJ1-2; 9 nucleotides match TRBD1. Germline V lookup: CDR1 MNHNS, CDR2 SASEGT. The V gene end was trimmed by 7 bases and the J gene end by 7 bases; junction bases not matched to a gene: 7. The CDR3 extends over 13 amino acids. This CDR3 reads CASKTGGSSGYTF. The DNA for the CDR3 is TGTGCCAGCAAGACAGGGGGGTCGTCTGGCTACACCTTC.

This chain links TRBV5-1 with TRBJ1-5, with TRBD1 as a possible D gene (6 bases). Trimming took 4 bases from V and 0 from J, leaving 11 bases between them. Germline V CDR1 and CDR2: SGHRS, YFSETQ. The CDR3 length is 15 residues. The CDR3 DNA reads TGCGCCAGCAGCCCGGGACATAGTAGCAATCAGCCCCAGCATTTT. Residues: CASSPGHSSNQPQHF.

The CDR3 DNA is TGTGCCAGCAGTTACTCGGAGGACGGTGGAAACACCATATATTTT. Translating it yields CASSYSEDGGNTIYF. V gene TRBV6-5 combines with J gene TRBJ1-3; no definite D call. CDR3 length equals 15 residues. The germline V gene has CDR1 MNHEY and CDR2 SVGAGI. V was clipped by 0 bases and J by 3 bases, with 9 bases between them.